This passage covers 29 T cell receptor beta chains from one sample sequenced in a study of blood T cells in healthy people across ages. PCR was performed a second time for roughly 7 to 11 cycles using a sample-barcoded 5' primer and a J-beta primer mix. MiXCR was run by TCRdb on the 5' RACE reads, yielding one entry per CDR3 protein. The sample includes some 790,000 distinct CDR3 sequences, around 30% of them seen just once. Sequencing was performed on blood. Receptors originate from an elderly woman in good health.

The rearrangement links TRBV24-1 to TRBJ2-1; 7 bases are a match to TRBD2. This CDR3 comprises 14 residues. V shed 4 bases, J shed 5 bases, and the junction held 4 bases outside the gene matches. Germline CDR1 is KGHDR and CDR2 is SFDVKD. In DNA, the CDR3 is TGTGCCACCAGTGACTCCGGGACTAACAATGAGCAGTTCTTC. It specifies CATSDSGTNNEQFF.

This clonotype was found a few times. This chain joins TRBV30 and TRBJ1-5, with D possibly matching TRBD1 (5 bases). There are 13 residues in the CDR3. Trimming removed 1 base at V and 7 bases at J, with 11 bases between. The germline gives CDR1 GTSNPN, CDR2 SVGIG (reference sequence). The CDR3: CAWSAAPGQPQHF. The CDR3 region has the DNA TGTGCCTGGAGTGCGGCCCCAGGGCAGCCCCAGCATTTT. The variable domain in full, with the rest retrieved from reference TRBV30 and TRBJ1-5, is SQTIHQWPATLVQPVGSPLSLECTVEGTSNPNLYWYRQAAGRGLQLLFYSVGIGQISSEVPQNLSASRPQDRQFILSSKKLLLSDSGFYLCAWSAAPGQPQHFGDGTRLSIL.

Concerning this clonotype itself: One junction end does not reproduce the germline sequence, and a read error may be involved. The gene calls are TRBV18 and TRBJ1-1, with 8 positions matching TRBD1. The length of the CDR3 is 16 residues. The germline V gene has CDR1 KGHSH and CDR2 LQKENI. In DNA form, the CDR3 reads TGTGCCAGCTCACCAGCGACAGGGGAGGAAAACAATGAAGCTTTCTTT. Amino acids: CASSPATGEENNEAFF.

This clonotype has a handful of counts. This chain joins TRBV18 and TRBJ2-7; no clear D gene. CDR3 size: 13 residues. V lost 5 bases and J lost 3, with 11 bases in between. Germline V gives CDR1 KGHSH, CDR2 LQKENI. This CDR3 is CASSSQKNYEQYF. CDR3 DNA: TGTGCCAGCTCATCACAGAAGAACTACGAGCAGTACTTC.

V usage is TRBV5-5 and J usage is TRBJ2-2, with D uncertain. Deletions cut 1 base from V and 1 base from J, with 11 bases between. Germline CDR1 is SGHKS and CDR2 is YYEKEE (reference sequence). The CDR3 is 16 amino acids. The CDR3 loop is CASSLFVTQNTGELFF. The CDR3 nucleotides are TGTGCCAGCAGCTTGTTTGTGACGCAGAACACCGGGGAGCTGTTTTTT.

There are a few counts of this clonotype. With a much larger clone just one base away, this may be a read error. The chain uses TRBV28 and TRBJ2-7; 11 bases align to TRBD2. The germline CDR1 and CDR2 sequences are MDHEN and SYDVKM. With 4 bases clipped from V and 7 bases from J, the junction kept 9 bases outside the gene matches. The CDR3 extends over 15 amino acids. The CDR3 loop is CASSSGTSGSNEQYF. The CDR3 DNA is TGTGCCAGCAGTTCCGGGACTAGCGGCTCCAATGAGCAGTACTTC.

Of note for this clonotype: Being one base from a much bigger clone, this may be a read error. The rearrangement uses TRBV18 and TRBJ2-7; tentatively, D is TRBD1 (6 bases). In germline, CDR1 is KGHSH, CDR2 LQKENI. The length of the CDR3 is 16 residues. For the CDR3, the DNA is TGTGCCAACTCACTTGGACAGCGGACGTCCTCCTACGAGCAGTACTTC. As protein: CANSLGQRTSSYEQYF.

About this clonotype itself: Being one base from a much bigger clone, this may be a read error. Likely a read error: the CDR3 ends without its conserved phenylalanine or tryptophan. CDR3 amino acids: CASSQTGTGPTDTQYL. CDR3 DNA: TGTGCCAGCTCGCAGACCGGGACAGGGCCCACAGATACGCAGTATTTG. This chain connects TRBV18 to TRBJ2-3; TRBD1 matches 9 bases. The CDR3 totals 16 residues. Germline V gene lookup returns CDR1 KGHSH and CDR2 LQKENI. The ends lost 6 bases at V and 2 bases at J; junction bases unmatched: 9.

This clonotype occurred a few times. The chain recombines TRBV20-1 with TRBJ1-2; D is ambiguous. V was cut by 3 bases and J by 0 bases, with 8 bases left in between. The CDR3 sequence is 13 residues long. The germline V gene encodes CDR1 DFQATT and CDR2 SNEGSKA (reference sequence). CDR3: CSASYGTNYGYTF. CDR3 nucleotide sequence: TGCAGTGCTAGTTACGGAACTAACTATGGCTACACCTTC.

Ten or more counts support this clonotype. This clone may be a read error of a much larger clone one base away. The chain combines TRBV12-3 or TRBV12-4 with TRBJ2-5; the match to TRBD2 covers 13 bases. The CDR3 extends over 14 amino acids. V lost 5 bases and J lost 11; bases outside the gene matches: 8. The DNA for the CDR3 is TGTGCCAGCAGTCGGACTAGCGGGAGCAATGAGCAGTACTTC. Protein: CASSRTSGSNEQYF.

Many counts were recorded for this clonotype. The chain links TRBV4-3 to TRBJ1-6; D ambiguous. There are 16 residues in the CDR3. The V and J ends lost 1 base and 0 bases respectively, with 7 bases between them. Per germline, CDR1 LGHNA and CDR2 YSLEER. CDR3 amino acids: CASSQVRSSYNSPLHF. The DNA for the CDR3 is TGCGCCAGCAGCCAAGTTCGTAGCTCCTATAATTCACCCCTCCACTTT.

The genes are TRBV6-6 and TRBJ1-2, with TRBD1 identical over 7 bases. Germline V gene lookup returns CDR1 MNHNY and CDR2 SVGAGI (reference sequence). The CDR3 consists of 13 residues. The J segment lost 7 bases and the V segment lost 2 bases, leaving 4 bases of the junction unmatched. The CDR3 nucleotides are TGTGCCAGCAGTTACGACAGGGTTACTGGCTACACCTTC. Translation gives CASSYDRVTGYTF.

At least ten counts were recorded for this clonotype. The chain carries TRBV6-2 or TRBV6-3 and TRBJ2-1, with D uncertain. V lost 5 bases, J lost 9 bases, and 8 bases lay in between. Germline CDR1 MNHEY, CDR2 SVGEGT. The CDR3 runs to 11 residues. DNA for the CDR3: TGTGCCAGCAGTAACGTACCTGAGCAGTTCTTC. It is translated as CASSNVPEQFF.

This CDR3 is CASSFEATRGSYEQYF. CDR3 DNA sequence: TGTGCCAGCAGCTTCGAGGCCACTCGGGGCTCCTACGAGCAGTACTTC. The V call is TRBV5-5, the J call TRBJ2-7; D is perhaps TRBD2 (5 bases). Germline-derived CDR1 and CDR2 are SGHKS and YYEKEE (reference sequence). Trimming removed 2 bases at V and 0 bases at J, with 15 bases between. The CDR3 is 16 amino acids.

V and J are TRBV2 and TRBJ2-1; possibly TRBD2 for D (5 bases). CDR1 is SNHLY, CDR2 FYNNEI, per germline. The CDR3 runs 15 residues. Trimming pared 8 bases from V and 6 bases from J, leaving 20 bases between. The CDR3: CASSQTTIPGNEQFF. DNA for the CDR3: TGTGCCAGCTCTCAGACTACCATCCCGGGCAATGAGCAGTTCTTC.

This clonotype was observed many times. The chain has TRBV20-1 and TRBJ2-7; TRBD2 is a possible D gene (5 bases). Germline loops: CDR1 DFQATT, CDR2 SNEGSKA (reference sequence). The CDR3 sequence is 13 residues long. The V end lost 6 bases, the J end lost 1 base, and 13 bases lay between the germline ends. CDR3 sequence (DNA): TGCAGTGCGATGAGGGCAGCTTCCTACGAGCAGTACTTC. Its protein product is CSAMRAASYEQYF.

The chain is built from TRBV5-1 and TRBJ2-3; TRBD1 aligns across 7 bases. This CDR3 comprises 15 residues. Per the germline V gene, CDR1 is SGHRS and CDR2 is YFSETQ. The V segment lost 2 bases and the J segment 0 bases; nucleotides outside the gene matches: 3. In nucleotides, the CDR3 is TGCGCCAGCAGCTTTAGGGGGCTCAGCACAGATACGCAGTATTTT. This sequence encodes CASSFRGLSTDTQYF.

This clonotype was picked up many times. The chain couples TRBV4-3 to TRBJ2-5; 8 bases match TRBD2. Germline CDR1 and CDR2: LGHNA and YSLEER. The CDR3 is made up of 13 amino acids. Trimming cost V 0 bases and J 13 bases; bases outside gene matches: 7. The CDR3 DNA sequence: TGCGCCAGCAGCCAAGAGGGACTAGGTCCCATGTACTTC. Amino acids: CASSQEGLGPMYF.

Notes on this clonotype: One base away lies a much larger clone, so this may be a sequencing read error. The chain links TRBV6-5 to TRBJ1-2, with D uncertain. The CDR3 totals 14 residues. Per germline, CDR1 MNHEY and CDR2 SVGAGI. This chain's CDR3 is CTSSYGPMDYGYTF. The CDR3 coding sequence is TGTACCAGCAGTTACGGCCCAATGGACTATGGCTACACCTTC.

At least ten counts were recorded for this clonotype. This chain uses TRBV7-2 with TRBJ2-5, with D hard to call. The length of the CDR3 is 14 residues. Germline CDR1 and CDR2: SGHTA and FQGNSA. Between the trimmed V and J ends, which lost 4 bases and 9 bases, there was a span of 18 bases. The CDR3, as DNA: TGTGCCAGCAGCTCAAAGGTGATAGGGAATCCCCAGTACTTC. Its translation is CASSSKVIGNPQYF.

This clonotype appeared a few times. This chain connects TRBV4-3 to TRBJ1-1; 7 nucleotides line up with TRBD1. The CDR3 sequence is 16 residues long. Germline V gene lookup returns CDR1 LGHNA and CDR2 YSLEER. The J segment lost 0 bases and the V segment lost 4 bases, leaving 8 bases of the junction unmatched. CDR3 nucleotide sequence: TGCGCCAGCAGCCCAGGGGGGGGGGTCCTGAACACTGAAGCTTTCTTT. This encodes CASSPGGGVLNTEAFF.

In regard to this clonotype: An end of the junction differs from the germline gene, which may be a read error. This chain joins TRBV12-3 or TRBV12-4 and TRBJ2-1; a possible D gene is TRBD2 (5 bases). This CDR3 has 13 amino acids. The CDR3 region is CASSPRAEGEQFF. The CDR3 region has the DNA TGCGCCAGCAGCCCCCGGGCCGAGGGTGAGCAGTTCTTC.

As regards this clonotype: Given the absence of the conserved phenylalanine or tryptophan at the CDR3 end, a read error is likely. J is TRBJ2-1 and V is TRBV30; D is uncertain. V lost 0 bases and J lost 8, with 5 bases in between. Germline V gene lookup returns CDR1 GTSNPN and CDR2 SVGIG (reference sequence). The CDR3 is 11 residues long. The CDR3 sequence is CAWSVRDEQFC. The CDR3 region has the DNA TGTGCCTGGAGTGTACGGGATGAGCAGTTCTGC.

This clonotype has ten or more counts. The J gene is TRBJ2-7, the V gene TRBV15; 9 bases agree with TRBD1. Germline loops: CDR1 LNHNV, CDR2 YYDKDF (reference sequence). This CDR3 region has 13 residues. The trim removed 3 bases at V and 6 bases at J, leaving 3 bases unmatched. As DNA, the CDR3 is TGTGCCACCAGCAGCAGACAGGGGGGCGAGCAGTACTTC. Protein sequence: CATSSRQGGEQYF.

On this clonotype: Possible read error: a much larger clone is one base away. The chain couples TRBV27 to TRBJ2-6; perhaps TRBD1 as D (5 bases). CDR3 size: 20 residues. Germline V lookup: CDR1 MNHEY, CDR2 SMNVEV (reference sequence). CDR3: CASSLKPGVAGTAGANVRTF. The CDR3 bases are TGTGCCAGCAGTTTAAAGCCTGGGGTGGCAGGAACAGCTGGGGCCAACGTCCGGACTTTC.

There are many counts of this clonotype. The genes are TRBV6-5 and TRBJ2-7; D is possibly TRBD1 or TRBD2 (5 bases each). V lost 6 bases and J lost 2, with 11 bases in between. Germline V gene lookup returns CDR1 MNHEY and CDR2 SVGAGI. There are 13 residues in the CDR3. The CDR3 protein is CASSPGTAYEQYF. The DNA of the CDR3 is TGTGCCAGCAGCCCCGGGACGGCCTACGAGCAGTACTTC.

This clonotype was counted between two and nine times. V gene TRBV6-1 combines with J gene TRBJ1-1; no clear D. V gave up 0 bases and J gave up 11 bases, with 19 bases separating them. Per germline, CDR1 MNHNS and CDR2 SASEGT. The CDR3 is made up of 15 amino acids. The CDR3 reads CASSEALRPWNRAFF. Here the CDR3 DNA reads TGTGCCAGCAGTGAAGCGCTTCGACCCTGGAATAGGGCTTTCTTT.

This chain links TRBV27 with TRBJ2-7; 9 bases align to TRBD2. This CDR3 contains 15 residues. Germline lookup yields CDR1 MNHEY and CDR2 SMNVEV (reference sequence). J was trimmed by 2 bases and V by 7 bases; bases with no gene match: 9. CDR3 in amino acids: CASTETSGGAYEQYF. The CDR3 region has the DNA TGTGCCAGCACCGAGACTAGCGGAGGCGCCTACGAGCAGTACTTC.

The chain recombines TRBV7-2 with TRBJ2-7; D unclear. Trimming took off 5 bases at V and 0 bases at J, with 17 bases between the two ends. Looked up from germline, CDR1 is SGHTA and CDR2 is FQGNSA. There are 16 residues in the CDR3. The CDR3 bases are TGTGCCAGCAGCCCGATGCCCTGGGGTGACTCCTACGAGCAGTACTTC. As protein: CASSPMPWGDSYEQYF.